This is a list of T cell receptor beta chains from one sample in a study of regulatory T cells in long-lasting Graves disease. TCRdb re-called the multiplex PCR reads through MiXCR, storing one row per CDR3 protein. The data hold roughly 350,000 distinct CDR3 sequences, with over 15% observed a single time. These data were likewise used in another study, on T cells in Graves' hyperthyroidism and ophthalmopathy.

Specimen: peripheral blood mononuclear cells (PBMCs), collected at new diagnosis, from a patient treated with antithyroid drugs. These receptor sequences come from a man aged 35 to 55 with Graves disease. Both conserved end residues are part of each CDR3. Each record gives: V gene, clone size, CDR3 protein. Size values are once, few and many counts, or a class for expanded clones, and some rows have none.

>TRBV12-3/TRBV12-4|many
CASSVAGGPWDTQYF
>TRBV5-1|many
CASSFRTGQETQYF
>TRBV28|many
CASQKYGTGDEQYF
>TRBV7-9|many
CASSLAKWERGSWGLGDEQFF
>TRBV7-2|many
CASPLGGGGETQYF
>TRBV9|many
CASSVGGGGTARETQYF
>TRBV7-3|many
CASSNKPPYNEQFF
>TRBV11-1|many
CASRGTGYGDEQFF
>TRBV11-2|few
CAGSPRRLNYNEQFF
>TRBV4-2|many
CASSQGRRQETQYF
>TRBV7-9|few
CAGHGDNEQFF
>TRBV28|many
CASSSVFDTQYF
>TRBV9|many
CASSGRDRETQYF
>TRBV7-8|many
CASSLEVGQFQPQHF
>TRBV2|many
CASTPTSGGASEQYF
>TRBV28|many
CASTTGGTSEYF
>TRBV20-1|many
CSAKGQGAPKNIQYF
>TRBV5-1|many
CASSLEGRGLDGYTF
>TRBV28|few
CASSPQGRNYGYTF
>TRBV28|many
CASSTGAGANYGYTF
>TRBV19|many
CASSIRSTEAFF
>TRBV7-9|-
CASSFEGASNIQYF
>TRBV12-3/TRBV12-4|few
CASSFPVYTKAFF
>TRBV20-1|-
CSASRPAKNIQYF
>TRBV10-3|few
CAISGGPSGNTIYF
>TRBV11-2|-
CASSLPYRDRGSDTQYF
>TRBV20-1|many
CSARELASGGYNEQFF
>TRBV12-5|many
CASGSPRGDRYGYTF
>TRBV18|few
CASSPNGIGNTIYF
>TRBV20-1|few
CSADRGGTDTQYF
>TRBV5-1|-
CASSAIGRHYNEQFF
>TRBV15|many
CATSRDRWASNYGYTF
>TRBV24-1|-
CATSDLRLGDRVNTGELFF
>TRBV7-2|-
CASSLGVGGGRGYNEQFF
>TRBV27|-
CASSSLLTSTWAYEQYF
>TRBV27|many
CASSGLVRGSYNEQFF
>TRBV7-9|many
CASSARATDTQYF
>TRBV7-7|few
CASSLDRFSYNEQFF
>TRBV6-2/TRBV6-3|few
CASSEAMDGYRGKLFF
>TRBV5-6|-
CASSRRTFATGRNYGYTF
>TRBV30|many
CVWSVGGETQYF
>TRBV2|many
CASSGQGRGTEAFF
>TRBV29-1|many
CSVTKGLEAFF
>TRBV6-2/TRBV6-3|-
CASSELGQETQYF
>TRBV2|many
CASSETGADYTGELFF
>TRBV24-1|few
CATSGSGQGASDTQYF
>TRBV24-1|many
CATRGDSPWLFF
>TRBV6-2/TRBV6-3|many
CASSFSWGNEQYF
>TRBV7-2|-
CASSRGRDNEQFF
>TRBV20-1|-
CSALQGAGEKLFF
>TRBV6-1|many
CASSQDLMQYF
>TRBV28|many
CAATSGGKPNSYNEQFF
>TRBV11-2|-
CASSSRPMNTEAFF
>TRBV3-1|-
CASSQDQSRRSETQYF
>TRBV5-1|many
CASSLDPGTEQFF